These T cell receptor beta chains were read from a single sample in a study of T cells in tuberculosis. The table came from immunoSEQ multiplex PCR; TCRdb's copy has only in-frame clones and leaves some out. The table records 60,000 or so clones, 81% of them present only once. Source material: CD1b-GMM tetramer-negative cells sorted from PBMCs. These receptors originate from an adult woman with latent tuberculosis. CDR3s leave out the opening cysteine and the closing phenylalanine or tryptophan. Fields, in order: J gene, V gene, CDR3 protein.

TRBJ2-5 TRBV19 ASSTGWETQY
TRBJ1-6 TRBV27 ASRIGAPNSPLH
TRBJ1-6 TRBV7-8 ASSLNGEALH
TRBJ2-5 TRBV14 ASSHRRQQETQY
TRBJ1-1 TRBV6-6 ASTQTTVLGEAF
TRBJ1-6 TRBV18 ASSPSGTGGNSPLH
TRBJ2-7 TRBV11-2 ASSLVRLSGEQY
TRBJ2-4 TRBV28 ASSPQGTLAKNIQY
TRBJ2-3 TRBV4-3 ASSQDPSGGDTQY
TRBJ2-5 TRBV28 ASRFRRGTRETQY
TRBJ1-2 TRBV6-5 ASSSEGRWDGYT
TRBJ2-7 TRBV27 ASSPRRAGTSYEQY
TRBJ2-6 TRBV12-5 ASGSHEGSGANVLT
TRBJ1-6 TRBV6-1 ASSEWAGGRNSPLH
TRBJ2-7 TRBV19 ASSILQGADAYEQY
TRBJ2-1 TRBV5-8 ASSFGSPHSYNEQF